These 13 T cell receptor beta chains share one sample of origin, sequenced in a study of OX40 agonist ivuxolimab in advanced cancers. Sequenced by immunoSEQ multiplex PCR; TCRdb stores in-frame clones only, minus some. The table includes 60,000 or so clones, 85% to 95% detected once. The starting material was CD4+ or CD8+ T cells sorted from blood, obtained in a trial of the OX40 agonist ivuxolimab. All receptors derive from an adult with an advanced solid tumor such as melanoma, head and neck, liver or kidney cancer.

V usage is TRBV6-4 and J usage is TRBJ2-3, with 15 bases lining up with TRBD2. This CDR3 has 20 residues. Germline values: CDR1 MRHNA, CDR2 SNTAGT. The V gene end was trimmed by 0 bases and the J gene end by 2 bases; junction bases not matched to a gene: 9. CDR3 nucleotides: TGTGCCAGCAGTGACTCAGGGACTAGCGGGAGGTCGACCTCCACAGATACGCAGTATTTT. Translation: CASSDSGTSGRSTSTDTQYF.

The chain carries TRBV30 and TRBJ2-7; possibly TRBD1 for D (6 bases). Germline values: CDR1 GTSNPN, CDR2 SVGIG (reference sequence). The CDR3 has 12 amino acids. The V end lost 1 base, the J end lost 3 bases, and 7 bases lay between the germline ends. The CDR3 here is CAWSAQGYEQYF. The DNA of the CDR3 is TGTGCCTGGAGTGCACAGGGCTACGAGCAGTACTTC. Variable domain in full (rest from reference TRBV30 and TRBJ2-7): SQTIHQWPATLVQPVGSPLSLECTVEGTSNPNLYWYRQAAGRGLQLLFYSVGIGQISSEVPQNLSASRPQDRQFILSSKKLLLSDSGFYLCAWSAQGYEQYFGPGTRLTVT.

This clone was picked up one time. J is TRBJ2-7 and V is TRBV7-9, with D unresolved. V was clipped by 4 bases and J by 0 bases, with 16 bases between them. The CDR3 is 16 residues long. Germline CDR1 reads SEHNR; CDR2 reads FQNEAQ (reference sequence). DNA for the CDR3: TGTGCCAGCAGCTATACCGACGGCCTGAGCTCCTACGAGCAGTACTTC. As protein: CASSYTDGLSSYEQYF.

The chain uses TRBV19 and TRBJ2-7; tentative D call: TRBD1 (5 bases). CDR1 LNHDA and CDR2 SQIVND come from the germline V gene (reference sequence). This CDR3 is built from 14 residues. V was clipped by 2 bases and J by 0 bases, with 8 bases between them. CDR3 protein: CASSIYDSSYEQYF. The DNA of the CDR3 is TGTGCCAGTAGTATATATGACAGCTCCTACGAGCAGTACTTC.

The chain uses TRBV10-3 and TRBJ2-7; 10 bases agree with TRBD1. The CDR3 runs to 16 residues. V shed 9 bases, J shed 2 bases, and the junction held 13 bases outside the gene matches. Germline CDR1 reads ENHRY; CDR2 reads SYGVKD. The CDR3 reads CAIPGQGSTRAYEQYF. In nucleotides, the CDR3 is TGTGCCATTCCGGGACAGGGGTCGACCAGGGCCTACGAGCAGTACTTC.

V gene TRBV14 combines with J gene TRBJ2-7, with 8 nucleotides matching TRBD1. CDR3 length: 16 amino acids. The germline V gene has CDR1 SGHDN and CDR2 FVKESK. J lost 3 bases, V lost 3 bases, and 10 bases had no gene match. CDR3 loop: CASSHHRGRLDYEQYF. The CDR3 bases are TGTGCCAGCAGCCACCACAGGGGGAGGTTAGACTACGAGCAGTACTTC.

This clone showed up just once. The chain is built from TRBV7-3 and TRBJ2-3, with D tentatively TRBD2 (6 bases). Trimming took off 2 bases at V and 6 bases at J, with 12 bases between the two ends. CDR3 length: 14 residues. Germline V gene sequence: CDR1 SGHTA, CDR2 FQGTGA. This CDR3 reads CASSLLERGDTQYF. CDR3 in DNA: TGTGCCAGCAGCTTATTAGAACGGGGGGATACGCAGTATTTT.

The DNA for the CDR3 is TGTGCCAGTAGCACGACAGGGGGCTCCTACGAGCAGTACTTC. It codes for CASSTTGGSYEQYF. V usage is TRBV19 and J usage is TRBJ2-7; 9 bases are shared with TRBD1. The ends lost 6 bases at V and 0 bases at J; junction bases unmatched: 3. Germline assignment: CDR1 LNHDA and CDR2 SQIVND (reference sequence). This CDR3 contains 14 residues.

The rearrangement links TRBV5-4 to TRBJ2-1; a weak D match, TRBD1 (5 bases). The V end was cut by 2 bases, the J end by 4 bases, with 7 bases between. This CDR3 contains 13 residues. Germline CDR1 and CDR2: SGHNT and YYREEE (reference sequence). CDR3 DNA sequence: TGTGCCAGCAGCTTCGACAGATACAATGAGCAGTTCTTC. This sequence encodes CASSFDRYNEQFF.

This chain connects TRBV7-9 to TRBJ1-1; TRBD1 might be the D (5 bases). CDR1 is SEHNR and CDR2 is FQNEAQ in the germline V gene (reference sequence). Deletions cut 5 bases from V and 4 bases from J, with 14 bases between. CDR3 length: 14 amino acids. The CDR3 region has the DNA TGTGCCAGCAGCCTAATGGAGGGGAGCACTGAAGCTTTCTTT. Its protein product is CASSLMEGSTEAFF.

The chain links TRBV7-9 to TRBJ2-2, with D tentatively TRBD2 (5 bases). The CDR3 has 14 amino acids. V gave up 8 bases and J gave up 3 bases, with 13 bases separating them. Germline V gives CDR1 SEHNR, CDR2 FQNEAQ (reference sequence). This CDR3 reads CASDRGWDTGELFF. CDR3 bases: TGTGCCAGCGATCGGGGTTGGGACACCGGGGAGCTGTTTTTT.

This sequence joins TRBV13 and TRBJ1-2, with D unresolved. Looked up from germline, CDR1 is PRHDT and CDR2 is FYEKMQ (reference sequence). There are 12 residues in the CDR3. Trimming removed 6 bases at V and 10 bases at J, with 15 bases between. The CDR3 loop reads CASRAETRFYTF. In DNA form, the CDR3 reads TGTGCCAGCAGGGCGGAGACTCGTTTCTACACCTTC.

The V and J genes are TRBV6-6 and TRBJ1-1, with a weak D call TRBD1 (6 bases). CDR3 size: 14 residues. Germline lookup yields CDR1 MNHNY and CDR2 SVGAGI (reference sequence). The V and J ends lost 4 bases and 6 bases respectively, with 15 bases between them. CDR3 in amino acids: CASSLQGSWAEAFF. CDR3 nucleotide sequence: TGTGCCAGCAGTTTGCAGGGGAGTTGGGCTGAAGCTTTCTTT.